The clone carrying this T cell receptor beta chain was observed a few times. The protocol attached unique molecular identifiers to individual cDNA molecules. Each CDR3 protein gets one entry after TCRdb re-called the 5' RACE reads with MiXCR. Here the sample spans roughly 88,000 distinct CDR3 sequences, roughly 15% being singletons. The source of the sample is a study of early T cells in non-severe SARS-CoV-2 infection. The CDR3 is made up of 12 amino acids. Germline V CDR1 and CDR2: DFQATT, SNEGSKA (reference sequence). Trimming stripped 7 bases from V and 2 bases from J, with 12 bases between. The sequence derives from an adult who was a healthcare worker with PCR-confirmed SARS-CoV-2 infection or an uninfected control (not recorded which). Source material: whole blood. The chain links TRBV20-1 to TRBJ2-7; D ambiguous. The CDR3 loop reads CSVDGRTYEQYF. The CDR3 bases are TGCAGTGTCGACGGTCGGACCTACGAGCAGTACTTC.